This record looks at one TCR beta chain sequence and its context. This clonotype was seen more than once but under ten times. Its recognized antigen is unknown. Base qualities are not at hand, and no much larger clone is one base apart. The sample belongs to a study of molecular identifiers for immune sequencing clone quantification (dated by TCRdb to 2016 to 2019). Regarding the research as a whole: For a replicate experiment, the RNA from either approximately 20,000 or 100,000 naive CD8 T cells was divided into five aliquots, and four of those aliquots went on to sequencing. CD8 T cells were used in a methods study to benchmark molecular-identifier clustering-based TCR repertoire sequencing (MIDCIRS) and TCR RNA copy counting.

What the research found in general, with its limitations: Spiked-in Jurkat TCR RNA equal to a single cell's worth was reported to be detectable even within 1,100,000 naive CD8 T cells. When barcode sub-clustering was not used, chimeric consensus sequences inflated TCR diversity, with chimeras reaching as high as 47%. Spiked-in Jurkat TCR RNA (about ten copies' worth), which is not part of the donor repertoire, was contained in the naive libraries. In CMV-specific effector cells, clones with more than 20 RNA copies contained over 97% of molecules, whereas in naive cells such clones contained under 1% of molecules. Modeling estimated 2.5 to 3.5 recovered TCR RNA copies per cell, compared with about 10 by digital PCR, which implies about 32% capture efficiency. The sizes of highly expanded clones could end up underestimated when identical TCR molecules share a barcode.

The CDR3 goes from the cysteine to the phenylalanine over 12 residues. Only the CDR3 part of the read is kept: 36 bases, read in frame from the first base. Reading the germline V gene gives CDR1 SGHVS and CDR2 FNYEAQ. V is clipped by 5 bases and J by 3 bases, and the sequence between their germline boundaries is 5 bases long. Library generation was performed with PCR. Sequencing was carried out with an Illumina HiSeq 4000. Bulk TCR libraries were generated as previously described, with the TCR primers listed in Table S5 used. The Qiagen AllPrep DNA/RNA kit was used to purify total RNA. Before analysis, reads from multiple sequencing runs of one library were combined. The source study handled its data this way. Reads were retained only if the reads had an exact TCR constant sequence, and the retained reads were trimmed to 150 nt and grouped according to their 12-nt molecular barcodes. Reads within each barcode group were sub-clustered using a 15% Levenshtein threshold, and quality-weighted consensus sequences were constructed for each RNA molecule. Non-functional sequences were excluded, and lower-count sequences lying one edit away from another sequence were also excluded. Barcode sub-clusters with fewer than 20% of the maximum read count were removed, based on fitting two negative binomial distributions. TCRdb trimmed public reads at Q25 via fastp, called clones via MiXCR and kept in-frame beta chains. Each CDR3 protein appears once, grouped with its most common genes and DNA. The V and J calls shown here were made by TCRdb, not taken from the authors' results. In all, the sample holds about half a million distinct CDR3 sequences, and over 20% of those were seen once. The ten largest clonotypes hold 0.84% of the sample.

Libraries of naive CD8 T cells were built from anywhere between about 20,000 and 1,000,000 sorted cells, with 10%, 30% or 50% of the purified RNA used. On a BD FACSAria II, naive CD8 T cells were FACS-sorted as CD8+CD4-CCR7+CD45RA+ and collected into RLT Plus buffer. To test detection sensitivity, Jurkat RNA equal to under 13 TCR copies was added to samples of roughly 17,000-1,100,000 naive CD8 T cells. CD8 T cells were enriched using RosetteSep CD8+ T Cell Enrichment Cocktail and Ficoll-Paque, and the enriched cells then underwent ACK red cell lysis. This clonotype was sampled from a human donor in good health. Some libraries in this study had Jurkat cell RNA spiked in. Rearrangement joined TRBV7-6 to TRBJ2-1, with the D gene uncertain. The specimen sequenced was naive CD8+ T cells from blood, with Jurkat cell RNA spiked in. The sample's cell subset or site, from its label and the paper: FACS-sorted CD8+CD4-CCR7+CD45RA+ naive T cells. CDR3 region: CASSEVYNEQFF. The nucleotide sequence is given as TGTGCCAGCAGCGAGGTCTACAATGAGCAGTTCTTC.